Each of the 24 T cell receptor beta chains below was sequenced from the same sample in a study of CD8 T cells in ankylosing spondylitis. TCRdb re-derived calls from the 5' RACE reads in MiXCR, one entry per CDR3 protein. The table lists approximately 220,000 distinct CDR3 sequences, around 25% of them singletons. Sequences were obtained from blood, either unsorted or a sorted T cell fraction (not recorded which). Every receptor here comes from a male donor with ankylosing spondylitis or in good health (not recorded which).

This clonotype was seen repeatedly, ten times or more. The chain has TRBV27 and TRBJ2-3; the match to TRBD2 covers 14 bases. Germline CDR1 MNHEY, CDR2 SMNVEV (reference sequence). The CDR3 sequence is 20 residues long. V gave up 5 bases and J gave up 3 bases; unmatched junction bases: 16. For the CDR3, the DNA is TGTGCCAGCAGTCTTACACTGGGACTAGCGGGAGAAGGTTTGACAGATACGCAGTATTTT. It translates to CASSLTLGLAGEGLTDTQYF.

This clonotype was observed many times. Relative to the germline gene, one junction end is altered; a read error may explain this. This chain connects TRBV3-1 to TRBJ2-1; D is undetermined. The CDR3 is 13 residues long. CDR1 is LGHDT, CDR2 YNNKEL, per germline (reference sequence). In DNA form, the CDR3 reads TGTGCCAGTAGCCATCCTTCCGGCAATGAGCAGTTCTTC. It specifies CASSHPSGNEQFF.

V and J are TRBV11-2 and TRBJ2-7, with 7 nucleotides matching TRBD1. V was pared by 3 bases and J by 6 bases, with 11 bases of the junction left unmatched. Germline CDR1 SGHAT, CDR2 FQNNGV. This CDR3 spans 15 amino acids. The CDR3 sequence: CASSFDTRSGGEQYF. The CDR3 DNA reads as TGTGCCAGCAGCTTTGACACCAGGTCAGGGGGCGAGCAGTACTTC.

This clonotype showed up many times. The chain uses TRBV7-9 and TRBJ1-3; D ambiguous. Per the germline V gene, CDR1 is SEHNR and CDR2 is FQNEAQ (reference sequence). Between the trimmed V and J ends, which lost 8 bases and 4 bases, there was a span of 15 bases. This CDR3 is 14 amino acids long. The CDR3 region is CASHSVWSGNTIYF. The CDR3 DNA sequence: TGTGCCAGCCACTCCGTCTGGTCCGGAAACACCATATATTTT.

This clonotype was recorded many times. CDR3 coding DNA: TGTGCCTGGAGTAAGGGGGCTTATAGCAATCAGCCCCAGCATTTT. Protein sequence: CAWSKGAYSNQPQHF. The chain employs TRBV30 and TRBJ1-5; TRBD1 agrees at 7 bases. The CDR3 runs to 15 residues. With V trimmed by 2 bases and J by 0 bases, 4 bases remained unmatched. Per the germline V gene, CDR1 is GTSNPN and CDR2 is SVGIG (reference sequence).

This clonotype occurred many times. J is TRBJ1-1 and V is TRBV29-1; 7 positions match TRBD1. This CDR3 is built from 15 residues. V lost 3 bases, J lost 0 bases, and 7 bases stayed unmatched. In germline, CDR1 is SQVTM, CDR2 ANQGSEA. The CDR3 sequence: CSVETSGQMNTEAFF. For the CDR3, the DNA is TGCAGCGTTGAGACCTCGGGACAGATGAACACTGAAGCTTTCTTT.

Many counts were recorded for this clonotype. This chain links TRBV5-1 with TRBJ2-3; D unclear. V was cut by 1 base and J by 6 bases, with 12 bases left in between. CDR1 and CDR2 (germline): SGHRS, YFSETQ. This CDR3 contains 14 residues. The CDR3, as DNA: TGCGCCAGCAGCTTGCAAGGTCCCCCGGATACGCAGTATTTT. This codes for CASSLQGPPDTQYF.

This clonotype was recorded many times. The gene calls are TRBV5-8 and TRBJ2-5, with 8 bases matching TRBD2. The germline CDR1 and CDR2 sequences are SGHTS and YDEGEE. The ends lost 2 bases at V and 5 bases at J; junction bases unmatched: 14. The CDR3 extends over 17 amino acids. The CDR3 nucleotides are TGTGCCAGCAGCTTTTCAGGGTCGGGAGGGCCGTCGGAGACCCAGTACTTC. Its translation: CASSFSGSGGPSETQYF.

There are many counts of this clonotype. The chain has TRBV11-3 and TRBJ2-1; D gene uncertain. V lost 5 bases, J lost 5 bases, and 22 bases lay in between. Looked up from germline, CDR1 is SGHNT and CDR2 is YENEEA. CDR3 length: 17 residues. The CDR3 coding sequence is TGTGCCAGCAGCCCTTTAGGGTCCAGCAAGAAGAACAATGAGCAGTTCTTC. Translated: CASSPLGSSKKNNEQFF.

This clonotype showed up many times. The rearrangement uses TRBV4-2 and TRBJ1-6; no reliable D call. The CDR3 covers 15 residues. The germline V and J ends were trimmed by 2 bases and 4 bases, with 9 bases remaining between them. Germline V CDR1 and CDR2: LGHNA, YNFKEQ. Here the CDR3 reads CASSQQTVYNSPLHF. The CDR3 bases are TGTGCCAGCAGCCAACAAACAGTATATAATTCACCCCTCCACTTT.

V gene TRBV7-2 combines with J gene TRBJ1-2; D is undetermined. Germline V CDR1 and CDR2: SGHTA, FQGNSA. V lost 1 base and J lost 1, with 7 bases in between. The CDR3 has 14 amino acids. This chain's CDR3 is CASSLGGFNYGYTF. The DNA for the CDR3 is TGTGCCAGCAGCTTAGGAGGGTTTAACTATGGCTACACCTTC.

The V gene is TRBV9, the J gene TRBJ2-1; D tentatively fits TRBD1 or TRBD2 (5 bases each). The ends were cut back, 0 bases at V and 4 bases at J, with 11 bases in the middle. Germline values: CDR1 SGDLS, CDR2 YYNGEE. CDR3 size: 15 residues. For the CDR3, the DNA is TGTGCCAGCAGCGTAGGGGGGAGTAATTACAATGAGCAGTTCTTC. Amino acids: CASSVGGSNYNEQFF.

This clonotype is categorized as medium-sized. V is TRBV20-1 and J is TRBJ1-4; 7 nucleotides match TRBD1. The CDR3 loop spans 13 amino acids. The germline V gene has CDR1 DFQATT and CDR2 SNEGSKA (reference sequence). J was trimmed by 8 bases and V by 5 bases; bases with no gene match: 8. CDR3 sequence reads: CSADRVVREKLFF. The CDR3 DNA sequence: TGCAGTGCTGACAGGGTGGTTCGGGAAAAACTGTTTTTT.

This clonotype was recorded a few times. J is TRBJ1-1 and V is TRBV20-1; 10 bases are shared with TRBD1. Germline CDR1 is DFQATT and CDR2 is SNEGSKA (reference sequence). CDR3 length equals 15 residues. The V gene end was trimmed by 1 base and the J gene end by 7 bases; junction bases not matched to a gene: 9. CDR3 in amino acids: CSARAGGQGNGEAFF. CDR3 DNA: TGCAGTGCTAGAGCAGGGGGACAGGGGAATGGTGAAGCTTTCTTT.

The CDR3 sequence: CASSYSQPFLAGGVDEQFF. The CDR3, as DNA: TGTGCCAGCAGTTACTCTCAGCCCTTCCTAGCGGGAGGGGTCGATGAGCAGTTCTTC. This sequence joins TRBV27 and TRBJ2-1; TRBD2 agrees at 12 bases. The junction had 18 bases not matched to a gene; V was cut back by 4 bases and J by 8 bases. The CDR3 consists of 19 residues. Germline CDR1 and CDR2: MNHEY and SMNVEV (reference sequence).

Ten or more counts support this clonotype. This chain links TRBV3-1 with TRBJ1-1; D might be TRBD1 (5 bases). The CDR3 is made up of 15 amino acids. From germline, CDR1 is LGHDT and CDR2 YNNKEL (reference sequence). Trimming shortened V by 2 bases and J by 6 bases, and 16 bases separated the two germline ends. CDR3 region: CASSQFGKGNSEAFF. Here the CDR3 DNA reads TGTGCCAGCAGCCAATTTGGAAAGGGGAATTCTGAAGCTTTCTTT.

This clonotype occurred a few times. The chain links TRBV29-1 to TRBJ1-1; the match to TRBD1 covers 8 bases. Per germline, CDR1 SQVTM and CDR2 ANQGSEA. V dropped 1 base and J dropped 3; count of bases not matched to a gene: 10. This CDR3 region has 16 residues. The CDR3 loop is CSVEAPRTGRHTEAFF. Here the CDR3 DNA reads TGCAGCGTTGAAGCACCCAGGACAGGGAGGCACACTGAAGCTTTCTTT. Looking up the rest from reference TRBV29-1 and TRBJ1-1 gives the full variable domain: SAVISQKPSRDICQRGTSLTIQCQVDSQVTMMFWYRQQPGQSLTLIATANQGSEATYESGFVIDKFPISRPNLTFSTLTVSNMSPEDSSIYLCSVEAPRTGRHTEAFFGQGTRLTVV.

The chain uses TRBV6-5 and TRBJ2-7; D remains ambiguous. The ends were cut back, 6 bases at V and 7 bases at J, with 13 bases in the middle. The CDR3 runs 12 residues. CDR1 is MNHEY, CDR2 SVGAGI, per germline. The CDR3 loop reads CASRETTMEQYF. The CDR3 nucleotides read TGTGCCAGCAGAGAGACAACAATGGAGCAGTACTTC.

The chain combines TRBV5-1 with TRBJ2-1; 13 nucleotides agree with TRBD2. The CDR3 extends over 18 amino acids. Germline CDR1 and CDR2: SGHRS and YFSETQ. The junction had 12 bases not matched to a gene; V was cut back by 3 bases and J by 6 bases. CDR3 region: CASSWGLAGSFGVNEQFF. CDR3 sequence (DNA): TGCGCCAGCAGCTGGGGACTAGCGGGATCGTTTGGGGTCAATGAGCAGTTCTTC. Together with reference TRBV5-1 and TRBJ2-1, the CDR3 gives the full variable domain: KAGVTQTPRYLIKTRGQQVTLSCSPISGHRSVSWYQQTPGQGLQFLFEYFSETQRNKGNFPGRFSGRQFSNSRSEMNVSTLELGDSALYLCASSWGLAGSFGVNEQFFGPGTRLTVL.

CDR3 sequence reads: CASSQAGLPKTNNEQFF. DNA of the CDR3: TGTGCCAGCAGCCAGGCCGGGCTCCCAAAAACAAACAATGAGCAGTTCTTC. This chain connects TRBV11-1 to TRBJ2-1; D remains ambiguous. Trimming took 5 bases from V and 5 from J, leaving 22 bases between them. The CDR3 totals 17 residues. Germline assignment: CDR1 SGHAT and CDR2 FQDESV (reference sequence). The full variable domain, completed using reference TRBV11-1 and TRBJ2-1, is EAEVAQSPRYKITEKSQAVAFWCDPISGHATLYWYRQILGQGPELLVQFQDESVVDDSQLPKDRFSAERLKGVDSTLKIQPAELGDSAMYLCASSQAGLPKTNNEQFFGPGTRLTVL.

The V gene is TRBV3-1, the J gene TRBJ1-2, with 7 bases that match TRBD1. Germline V gene lookup returns CDR1 LGHDT and CDR2 YNNKEL (reference sequence). The CDR3 runs 15 residues. The trim removed 0 bases at V and 6 bases at J, leaving 7 bases unmatched. The CDR3 is CASSQEGRGGHGYTF. The CDR3 DNA reads TGTGCCAGCAGCCAAGAAGGCAGGGGGGGGCATGGCTACACCTTC.

This clonotype was detected ten times or more. The chain recombines TRBV6-5 with TRBJ1-5; D is uncertain. Trimming removed 4 bases at V and 6 bases at J, with 19 bases between. The germline V gene encodes CDR1 MNHEY and CDR2 SVGAGI. This CDR3 is 16 amino acids long. CDR3 sequence: CASSSLDYPTVQPQHF. DNA of the CDR3: TGTGCCAGCAGTTCCTTGGACTACCCAACGGTTCAGCCCCAGCATTTT.

This chain uses TRBV20-1 with TRBJ2-2; D may be TRBD1 (5 bases). Deletions cut 0 bases from V and 1 base from J, with 12 bases between. The germline gives CDR1 DFQATT, CDR2 SNEGSKA (reference sequence). CDR3 length: 16 residues. For the CDR3, the DNA is TGCAGTGCTAGAGATTTCGGGCAGGGGAACACCGGGGAGCTGTTTTTT. It is translated as CSARDFGQGNTGELFF.

This clonotype was found many times. J is TRBJ1-2 and V is TRBV20-1; 8 nucleotides match TRBD1. The germline gives CDR1 DFQATT, CDR2 SNEGSKA (reference sequence). V lost 4 bases, J lost 4 bases, and 2 bases stayed unmatched. The CDR3 has 12 residues. DNA for the CDR3: TGCAGTGCTACGGACAGGGTCTATGGCTACACCTTC. It translates to CSATDRVYGYTF.